This entry is about one T cell receptor (beta chain). These data come from a study of brain metastases from non-small cell lung cancer. Method: immunoSEQ multiplex PCR; TCRdb's copy keeps in-frame clones and lacks some. In the table there are roughly 4,000 clones, about four fifths of which are singletons. Germline V lookup: CDR1 MNHEY, CDR2 SMNVEV (reference sequence). Trimming cost V 2 bases and J 2 bases, with 10 bases left between them. This CDR3 has 15 amino acids. The rearrangement joins TRBV27 to TRBJ2-1; D is perhaps TRBD1 (6 bases). The sequence came from a donor aged 40 or older with non-small cell lung cancer. The sequenced material came from primary lung tumor tissue. CDR3 bases: TGTGCCAGCAGTTTACAGGGGACCCCCTACAATGAGCAGTTCTTC. As protein: CASSLQGTPYNEQFF.